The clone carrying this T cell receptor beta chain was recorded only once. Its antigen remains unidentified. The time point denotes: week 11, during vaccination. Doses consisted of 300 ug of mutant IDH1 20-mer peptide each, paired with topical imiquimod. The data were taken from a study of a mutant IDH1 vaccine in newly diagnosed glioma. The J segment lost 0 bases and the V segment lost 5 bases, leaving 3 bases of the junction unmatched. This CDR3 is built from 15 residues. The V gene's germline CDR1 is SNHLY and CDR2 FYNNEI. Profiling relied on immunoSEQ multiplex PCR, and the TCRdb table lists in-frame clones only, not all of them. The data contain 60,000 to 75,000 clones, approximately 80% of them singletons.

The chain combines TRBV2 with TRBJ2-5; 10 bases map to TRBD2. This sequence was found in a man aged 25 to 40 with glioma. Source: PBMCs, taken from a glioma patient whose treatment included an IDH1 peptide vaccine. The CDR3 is CASSQGLANQETQYF. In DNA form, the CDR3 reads TGTGCCAGCAGTCAGGGACTAGCGAACCAAGAGACCCAGTACTTC.